Listed here is a single T cell receptor (beta chain). This clonotype was seen many times. What antigen it recognizes has not been identified. No base-level quality is on record; no much larger clone is a single base apart. Ophthalmopathy patients had moderately to severely active disease, Clinical Activity Score of at least 3, NOSPECS grade of at least 4, and duration under 3 months. Any patient with an uncontrolled infection, another autoimmune disease, pregnancy or lactation was excluded. Clinical symptoms, serum thyroxine and TRAb, thyroid ultrasound, and orbital computed tomography formed the basis for the diagnoses. PBMCs were separated from roughly 10 ml of fresh peripheral blood using Ficoll-Paque density gradient centrifugation. Total RNA was extracted using Trizol reagent, and RNA quality was assessed on an Agilent 2100 Bioanalyzer. The germline V gene gives CDR1 as MDHEN and CDR2 as SYDVKM. Inclusive of the bounding cysteine and phenylalanine, the CDR3 is 15 residues long. Just the 45-base CDR3 DNA is kept, in frame starting at base 1. Trimming leaves V shorter by 3 bases and J shorter by 6 bases, with the junction holding 8 bases beyond the gene matches.

The TCR beta CDR3 regions were amplified from the RNA transcripts. The first round of RT-PCR for the TCR CDR3 was performed with the HTBI primer set and the Qiagen OneStep RT-PCR kit. A second multiplex PCR round built the libraries, followed by size selection and purification. Paired-end sequencing of the libraries was performed with 100 bp reads on an Illumina HiSeq2000. The authors' analysis ran thus. SOAPnuke was used to process the raw data, throwing out any read that contained adapters or uncalled bases, had a mean Phred below 15, or lacked an exact constant-primer or identifier match. COPE v1.2.5 was used to merge the high-quality paired reads, and each unique nucleotide sequence was defined as a clonotype. Clonotypes were aligned to IMGT TRBV, TRBD and TRBJ reference segments using MiTCR v1.1. The analysis included only V-J combinations with a frequency above 0.0001, which together covered around 99% of the repertoires. The TCS score was defined as F50 (clonal expansion) divided by E x V (chaos), with BLOSUM62-based TCRdist calculated between CDR3 peptides within each V-J. Welch's t-statistics and random forest reduced roughly 540 V-J features to some 14, which were used in a naive Bayes classifier (R e1071). TCRdb reworked the public reads: Q25 trimming with fastp, MiXCR clone assembly, productive beta chains retained. CDR3 protein duplicates are merged, each entry listing the most common genes and DNA. The V and J calls and clone size are TCRdb's, not the authors'. The table for this sample lists over 250,000 distinct CDR3 sequences; roughly 15% of them were counted only once. Jointly, the top ten make up 30% to 40% of the sample.

This sample was taken from a study of T cells in Graves' hyperthyroidism and ophthalmopathy (dated by TCRdb to the late 2010s). As for the study more broadly: Peripheral blood was collected at initial diagnosis, before any treatment. A discovery cohort of about 96 patients, about 40 with Graves' ophthalmopathy and approximately 55 with stable Graves' hyperthyroidism, was used to find distinguishing TCR V-J signatures. Whether ophthalmopathy could be predicted prospectively was tested in an independent validation cohort made up of roughly 20 hyperthyroidism patients plus 17 patients who later progressed to ophthalmopathy. The 100 or so discovery patients were randomly divided into training and test sets at a 7:3 ratio. Thyroid tissue and blood T-cell repertoires from roughly six Graves' hyperthyroidism patients were also compared in the study. After blood sampling, hyperthyroidism patients were treated with methimazole at a starting dose of 30 mg daily, and ophthalmopathy patients were treated with high-dose intravenous methylprednisolone. The paper describes TCR Vbeta CDR3 sequencing of around 130 peripheral blood samples, made up of roughly 40 ophthalmopathy patients, approximately 73 hyperthyroidism patients and 17 progressor patients.

Here is what the overall study found, with its caveats: In validation, progression to ophthalmopathy was predicted by the model with 65% to 71% sensitivity and 72% to 85% specificity, a median of about 6.4 months before onset. Sample size was not statistically predetermined, and blinding of investigators to group allocation was not performed. Most expanded thyroid clonotypes (frequency above 0.001) were also found in blood, which suggests that blood repertoires may mirror thyroid immune responses. Ophthalmopathy was separated from stable hyperthyroidism by a 13 V-J signature model, with about 88% sensitivity and just over 81% specificity obtained in cross-validation and 80%/75% obtained in testing.

The sequenced material came from blood. The chain is encoded by TRBV28 joined to TRBJ2-7, and 10 junction bases match TRBD1. The receptor was derived from a woman aged 40-49 years with Graves' ophthalmopathy. The CDR3 protein sequence reads: CASSFTGTGAVEQYF. The bases are TGTGCCAGCAGTTTTACCGGGACAGGGGCGGTCGAGCAGTACTTC. The reference TRBV28 and TRBJ2-7 proteins fill in what lies around the CDR3, so the full variable domain reads DVKVTQSSRYLVKRTGEKVFLECVQDMDHENMFWYRQDPGLGLRLIYFSYDVKMKEKGDIPEGYSVSREKKERFSLILESASTNQTSMYLCASSFTGTGAVEQYFGPGTRLTVT.